This T cell receptor beta chain was captured in a study of shared clonotypes between healthy human individuals. The CDR3 length is 15 residues. The V gene end was trimmed by 5 bases and the J gene end by 5 bases; junction bases not matched to a gene: 8. Germline V gene sequence: CDR1 MNHEY, CDR2 SMNVEV (reference sequence). Assay: immunoSEQ multiplex PCR; the TCRdb copy retains only in-frame clones and omits some. The data contain 450,000 to 700,000 clones, over 95% of them seen just once; the ten biggest clones take up about 0.11%. Naive CD8 populations comprised CD45RO-negative cells positively selected for CCR7, excluding terminally differentiated effector memory CD45RA+ cells. Only Caucasian adults living in Nashville, Tennessee served as donors.

The V gene is TRBV27, the J gene TRBJ1-5; TRBD1 aligns across 8 bases. This receptor was obtained from a woman aged 25 to 45 in good health. Sequences were obtained from naive CD8+ T cells sorted from blood. This CDR3 is CASSTQGAADQPQHF. The DNA for the CDR3 is TGTGCCAGCAGTACGCAGGGGGCGGCAGATCAGCCCCAGCATTTT.